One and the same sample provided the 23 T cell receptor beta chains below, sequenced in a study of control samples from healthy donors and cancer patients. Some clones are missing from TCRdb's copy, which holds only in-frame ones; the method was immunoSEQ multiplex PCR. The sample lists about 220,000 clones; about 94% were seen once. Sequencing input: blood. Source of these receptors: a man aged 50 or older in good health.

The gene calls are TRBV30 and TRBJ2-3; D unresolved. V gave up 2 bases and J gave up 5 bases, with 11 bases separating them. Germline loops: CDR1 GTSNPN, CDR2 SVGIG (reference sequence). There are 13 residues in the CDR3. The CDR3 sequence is CAWSPLLGDTQYF. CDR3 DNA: TGTGCCTGGAGTCCCCTTTTAGGAGATACGCAGTATTTT.

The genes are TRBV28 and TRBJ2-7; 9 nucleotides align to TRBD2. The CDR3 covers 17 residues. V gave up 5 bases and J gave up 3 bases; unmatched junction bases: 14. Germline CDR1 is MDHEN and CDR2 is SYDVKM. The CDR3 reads CASSPLSLAGTYYEQYF. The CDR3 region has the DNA TGTGCCAGCAGTCCCCTTTCTCTAGCGGGGACTTACTACGAGCAGTACTTC. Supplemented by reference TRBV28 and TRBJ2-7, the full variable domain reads DVKVTQSSRYLVKRTGEKVFLECVQDMDHENMFWYRQDPGLGLRLIYFSYDVKMKEKGDIPEGYSVSREKKERFSLILESASTNQTSMYLCASSPLSLAGTYYEQYFGPGTRLTVT.

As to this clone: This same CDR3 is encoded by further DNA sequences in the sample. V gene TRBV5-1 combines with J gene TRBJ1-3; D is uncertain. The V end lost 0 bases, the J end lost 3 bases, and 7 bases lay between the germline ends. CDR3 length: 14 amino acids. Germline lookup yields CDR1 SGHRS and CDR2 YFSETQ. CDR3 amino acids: CASSLAGVGNTIYF. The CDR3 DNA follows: TGCGCCAGCAGCTTGGCTGGGGTTGGAAACACCATATATTTT.

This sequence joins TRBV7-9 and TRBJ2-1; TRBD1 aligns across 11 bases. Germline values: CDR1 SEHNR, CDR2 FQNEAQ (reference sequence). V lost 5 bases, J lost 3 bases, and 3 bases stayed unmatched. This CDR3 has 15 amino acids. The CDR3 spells CASSGDRGDYNEQFF. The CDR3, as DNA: TGTGCCAGCAGCGGGGACAGGGGGGACTACAATGAGCAGTTCTTC.

CDR3 DNA: TGCGCCAGCAGCTTGGGGGGCGCTGGTAGGACTGAAGCTTTCTTT. It encodes CASSLGGAGRTEAFF. The rearrangement uses TRBV5-1 and TRBJ1-1, with a tentative D call TRBD1 (5 bases). The CDR3 has 15 residues. V shed 0 bases and J shed 5 bases, with 14 bases lying between them. CDR1 is SGHRS and CDR2 is YFSETQ in the germline V gene.

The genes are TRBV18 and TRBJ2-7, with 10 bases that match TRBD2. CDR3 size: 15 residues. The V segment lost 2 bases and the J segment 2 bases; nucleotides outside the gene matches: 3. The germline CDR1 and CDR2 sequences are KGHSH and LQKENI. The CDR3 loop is CASSPGTSAAYEQYV. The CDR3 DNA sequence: TGTGCCAGCTCACCAGGGACTAGCGCAGCCTACGAGCAGTACGTC.

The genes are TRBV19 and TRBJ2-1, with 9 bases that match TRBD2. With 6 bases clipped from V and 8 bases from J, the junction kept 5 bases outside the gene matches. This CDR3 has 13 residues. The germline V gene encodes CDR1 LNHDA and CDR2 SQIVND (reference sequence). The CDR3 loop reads CASSETSGDEQFF. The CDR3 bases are TGTGCCAGTAGCGAGACTAGCGGAGATGAGCAGTTCTTC.

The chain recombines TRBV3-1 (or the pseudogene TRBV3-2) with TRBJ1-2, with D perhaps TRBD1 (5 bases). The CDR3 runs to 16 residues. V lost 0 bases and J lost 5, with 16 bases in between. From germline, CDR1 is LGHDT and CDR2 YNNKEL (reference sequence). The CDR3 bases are TGTGCCAGCAGCCAAGATCGTCGGGGTCGGGGGTATGGCTACACCTTC. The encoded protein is CASSQDRRGRGYGYTF.

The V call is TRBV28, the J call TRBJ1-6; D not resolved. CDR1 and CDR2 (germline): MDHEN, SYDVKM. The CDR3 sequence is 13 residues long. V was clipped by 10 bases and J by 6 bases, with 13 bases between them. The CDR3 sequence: CAIRREANSPLHF. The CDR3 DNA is TGTGCCATCCGAAGGGAGGCTAATTCACCCCTCCACTTT.

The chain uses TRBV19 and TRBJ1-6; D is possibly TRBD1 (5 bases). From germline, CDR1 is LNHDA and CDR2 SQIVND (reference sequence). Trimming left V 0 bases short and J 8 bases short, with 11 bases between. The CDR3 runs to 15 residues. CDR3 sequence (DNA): TGTGCCAGTAGTATAGATGGGGACGGTGATTCACCCCTCCACTTT. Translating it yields CASSIDGDGDSPLHF.

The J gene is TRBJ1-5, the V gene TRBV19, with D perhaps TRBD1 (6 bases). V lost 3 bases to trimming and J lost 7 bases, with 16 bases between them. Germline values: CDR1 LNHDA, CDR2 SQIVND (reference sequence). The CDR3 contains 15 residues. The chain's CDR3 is CASSILEGEKQPQHF. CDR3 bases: TGTGCCAGTAGTATCTTAGAGGGGGAAAAGCAGCCCCAGCATTTT. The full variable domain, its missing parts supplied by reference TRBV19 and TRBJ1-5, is DGGITQSPKYLFRKEGQNVTLSCEQNLNHDAMYWYRQDPGQGLRLIYYSQIVNDFQKGDIAEGYSVSREKKESFPLTVTSAQKNPTAFYLCASSILEGEKQPQHFGDGTRLSIL.

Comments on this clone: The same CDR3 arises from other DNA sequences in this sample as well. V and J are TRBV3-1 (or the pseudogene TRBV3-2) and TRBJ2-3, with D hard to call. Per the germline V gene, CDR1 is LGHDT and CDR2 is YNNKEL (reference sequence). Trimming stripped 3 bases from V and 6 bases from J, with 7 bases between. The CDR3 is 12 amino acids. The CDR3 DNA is TGTGCCAGCAGCCATCCCTCCGATACGCAGTATTTT. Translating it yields CASSHPSDTQYF.

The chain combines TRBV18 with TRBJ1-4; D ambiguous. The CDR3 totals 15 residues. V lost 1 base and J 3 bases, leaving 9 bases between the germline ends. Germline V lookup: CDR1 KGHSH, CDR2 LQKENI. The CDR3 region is CASSPRGGPNEKLFF. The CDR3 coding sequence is TGTGCCAGCTCACCACGCGGCGGCCCTAATGAAAAACTGTTTTTT.

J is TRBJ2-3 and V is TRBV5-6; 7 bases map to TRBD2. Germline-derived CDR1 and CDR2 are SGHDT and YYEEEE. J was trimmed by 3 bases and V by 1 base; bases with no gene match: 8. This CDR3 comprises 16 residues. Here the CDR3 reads CASSLRLAVTTDTQYF. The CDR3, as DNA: TGTGCCAGCAGCTTGAGGCTAGCGGTGACGACAGATACGCAGTATTTT.

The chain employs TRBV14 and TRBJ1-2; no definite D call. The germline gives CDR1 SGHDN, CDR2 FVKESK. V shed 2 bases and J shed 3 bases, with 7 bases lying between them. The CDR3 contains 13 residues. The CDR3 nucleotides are TGTGCCAGCAGCCAAACGCGGCACTATGGCTACACCTTC. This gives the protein CASSQTRHYGYTF.

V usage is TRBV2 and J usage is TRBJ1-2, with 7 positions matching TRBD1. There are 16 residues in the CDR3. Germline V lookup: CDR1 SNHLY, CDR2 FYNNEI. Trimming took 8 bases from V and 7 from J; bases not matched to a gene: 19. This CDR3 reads CASRTGGVTGWGGYTF. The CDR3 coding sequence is TGTGCCAGCCGCACCGGGGGCGTGACAGGGTGGGGTGGCTACACCTTC.

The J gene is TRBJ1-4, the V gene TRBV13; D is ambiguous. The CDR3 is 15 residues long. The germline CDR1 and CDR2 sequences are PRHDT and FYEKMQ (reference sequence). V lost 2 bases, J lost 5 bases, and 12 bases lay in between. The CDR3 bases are TGTGCCAGCAGCTTACGAGGGCAGGAAAATGAAAAACTGTTTTTT. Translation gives CASSLRGQENEKLFF.

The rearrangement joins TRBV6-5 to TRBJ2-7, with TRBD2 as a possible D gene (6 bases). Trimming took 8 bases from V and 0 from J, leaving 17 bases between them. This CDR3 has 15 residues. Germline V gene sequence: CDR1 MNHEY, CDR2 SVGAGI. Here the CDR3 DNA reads TGTGCCAGCGCCCTGGGGGGTTCGAGCTCCTACGAGCAGTACGTC. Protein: CASALGGSSSYEQYV.

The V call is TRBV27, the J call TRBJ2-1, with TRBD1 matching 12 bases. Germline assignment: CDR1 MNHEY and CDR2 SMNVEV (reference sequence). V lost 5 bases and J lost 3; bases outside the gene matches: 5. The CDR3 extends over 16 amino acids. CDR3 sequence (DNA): TGTGCCAGCAGTCGGGACAGGGGGCTGGGCTACAATGAGCAGTTCTTC. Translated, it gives CASSRDRGLGYNEQFF.

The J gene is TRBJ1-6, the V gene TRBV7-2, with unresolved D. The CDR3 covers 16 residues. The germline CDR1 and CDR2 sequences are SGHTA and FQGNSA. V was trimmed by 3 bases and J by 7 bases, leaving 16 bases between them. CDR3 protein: CASSLKLGEINSPLHF. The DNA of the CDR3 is TGTGCCAGCAGCTTGAAGTTGGGAGAAATCAATTCACCCCTCCACTTT. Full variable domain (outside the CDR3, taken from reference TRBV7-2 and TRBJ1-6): GAGVSQSPSNKVTEKGKDVELRCDPISGHTALYWYRQSLGQGLEFLIYFQGNSAPDKSGLPSDRFSAERTGGSVSTLTIQRTQQEDSAVYLCASSLKLGEINSPLHFGNGTRLTVT.

DNA for the CDR3: TGTGCCACTATAAGGACAGGGACCTACGAGCAGTACTTC. Residues: CATIRTGTYEQYF. The J gene is TRBJ2-7, the V gene TRBV6-5; 8 bases align to TRBD1. With 10 bases clipped from V and 2 bases from J, the junction kept 7 bases outside the gene matches. The CDR3 consists of 13 residues. From germline, CDR1 is MNHEY and CDR2 SVGAGI.

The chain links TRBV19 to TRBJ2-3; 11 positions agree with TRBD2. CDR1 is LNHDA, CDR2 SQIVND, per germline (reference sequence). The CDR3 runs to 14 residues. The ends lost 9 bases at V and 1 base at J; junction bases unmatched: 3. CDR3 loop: CASQGLAGTDTQYF. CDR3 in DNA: TGTGCCAGCCAGGGACTAGCGGGCACAGATACGCAGTATTTT.

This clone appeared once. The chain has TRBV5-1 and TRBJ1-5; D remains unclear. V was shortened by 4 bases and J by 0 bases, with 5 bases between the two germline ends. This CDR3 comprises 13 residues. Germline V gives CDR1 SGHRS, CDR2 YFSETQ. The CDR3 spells CASSPTSNQPQHF. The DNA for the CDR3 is TGCGCCAGCAGCCCCACTAGCAATCAGCCCCAGCATTTT.